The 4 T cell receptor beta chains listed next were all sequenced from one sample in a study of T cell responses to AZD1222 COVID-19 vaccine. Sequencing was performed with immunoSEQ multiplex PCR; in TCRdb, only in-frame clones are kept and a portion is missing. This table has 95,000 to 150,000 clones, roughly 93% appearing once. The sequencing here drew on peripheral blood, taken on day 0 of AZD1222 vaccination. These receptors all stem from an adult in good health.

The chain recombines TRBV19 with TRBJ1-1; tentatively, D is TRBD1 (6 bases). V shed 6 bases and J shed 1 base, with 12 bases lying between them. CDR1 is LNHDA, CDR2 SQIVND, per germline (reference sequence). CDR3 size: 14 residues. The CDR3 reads CASSDRNGNTEAFF. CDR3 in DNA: TGTGCCAGTAGCGACAGGAATGGGAACACTGAAGCTTTCTTT.

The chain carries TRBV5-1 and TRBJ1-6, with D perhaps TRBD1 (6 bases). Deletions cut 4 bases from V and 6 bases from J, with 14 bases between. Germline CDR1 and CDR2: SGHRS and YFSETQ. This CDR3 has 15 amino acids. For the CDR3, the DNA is TGCGCCAGCAGCGTGATGACAGGAGTTAATTCACCCCTCCACTTT. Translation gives CASSVMTGVNSPLHF. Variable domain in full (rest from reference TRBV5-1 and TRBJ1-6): KAGVTQTPRYLIKTRGQQVTLSCSPISGHRSVSWYQQTPGQGLQFLFEYFSETQRNKGNFPGRFSGRQFSNSRSEMNVSTLELGDSALYLCASSVMTGVNSPLHFGNGTRLTVT.

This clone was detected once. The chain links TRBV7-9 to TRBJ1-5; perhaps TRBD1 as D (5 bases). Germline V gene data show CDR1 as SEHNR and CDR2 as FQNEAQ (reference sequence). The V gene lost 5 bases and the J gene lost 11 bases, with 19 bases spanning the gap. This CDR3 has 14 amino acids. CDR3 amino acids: CASSQGPNPRSQHF. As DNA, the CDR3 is TGTGCCAGCAGCCAGGGTCCAAACCCTCGGTCCCAGCATTTT. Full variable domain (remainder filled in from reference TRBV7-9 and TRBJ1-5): DTGVSQNPRHKITKRGQNVTFRCDPISEHNRLYWYRQTLGQGPEFLTYFQNEAQLEKSRLLSDRFSAERPKGSFSTLEIQRTEQGDSAMYLCASSQGPNPRSQHFGDGTRLSIL.

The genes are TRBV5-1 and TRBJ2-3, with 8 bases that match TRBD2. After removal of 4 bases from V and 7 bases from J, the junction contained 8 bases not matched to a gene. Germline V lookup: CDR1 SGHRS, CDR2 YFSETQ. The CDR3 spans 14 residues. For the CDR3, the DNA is TGCGCCAGCAGCCCGTCGACTAGCGTGAATACGCAGTATTTT. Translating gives CASSPSTSVNTQYF. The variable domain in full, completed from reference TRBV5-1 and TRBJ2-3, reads KAGVTQTPRYLIKTRGQQVTLSCSPISGHRSVSWYQQTPGQGLQFLFEYFSETQRNKGNFPGRFSGRQFSNSRSEMNVSTLELGDSALYLCASSPSTSVNTQYFGPGTRLTVL.